Each of the 23 T cell receptor beta chains below was sequenced from the same sample in a study of breast tumors, draining lymph nodes, adjacent tissues. One entry per CDR3 protein, called by TCRdb with MiXCR from the multiplex PCR reads. In the table there are 66,000 or so distinct CDR3 sequences, around two fifths of which are singletons. Sequencing was performed on breast tumor tissue. The receptors were gathered from a female donor with breast cancer. Some clones in this sample may be carry-over from other donors' samples.

The chain carries TRBV24-1 and TRBJ1-2; TRBD1 matches 9 bases. V shed 9 bases and J 5 bases; nucleotides not matched to a gene: 9. Looked up from germline, CDR1 is KGHDR and CDR2 is SFDVKD. This CDR3 comprises 14 residues. The CDR3 is CATPVYGTGYGYTF. Here the CDR3 DNA reads TGTGCCACCCCCGTTTACGGGACAGGGTATGGCTACACCTTC.

V and J are TRBV15 and TRBJ1-5, with unresolved D. The germline V gene encodes CDR1 LNHNV and CDR2 YYDKDF (reference sequence). The CDR3 consists of 13 residues. V was trimmed by 3 bases and J by 4 bases, leaving 7 bases between them. This chain's CDR3 is CATSSSRNQPQHF. DNA for the CDR3: TGTGCCACCAGCAGTTCGAGAAATCAGCCCCAGCATTTT.

This clonotype was found many times. In DNA, the CDR3 is TGTGCCACCAGCAGAGACGCCGCTGGGTATGGCTACACCTTC. The encoded protein is CATSRDAAGYGYTF. This chain uses TRBV15 with TRBJ1-2, with D uncertain. Germline V gene data show CDR1 as LNHNV and CDR2 as YYDKDF (reference sequence). Trimming shortened V by 0 bases and J by 5 bases, and 10 bases separated the two germline ends. The CDR3 length is 14 residues. Using reference TRBV15 and TRBJ1-2 for the parts outside the CDR3, the full variable domain is DAMVIQNPRYQVTQFGKPVTLSCSQTLNHNVMYWYQQKSSQAPKLLFHYYDKDFNNEADTPDNFQSRRPNTSFCFLDIRSPGLGDTAMYLCATSRDAAGYGYTFGSGTRLTVV.

By share, this clonotype ranks as medium-sized (0.01 to 0.1%). CDR3 nucleotides: TGTGCCAGTAGTACCTGGACAGGGGTTCGCTACGAGCAGTACTTC. Translating gives CASSTWTGVRYEQYF. The chain recombines TRBV19 with TRBJ2-7; the match to TRBD1 covers 9 bases. V trimming: 4 bases; J trimming: 3 bases; junction bases outside the gene matches: 7. Per germline, CDR1 LNHDA and CDR2 SQIVND (reference sequence). The CDR3 length is 15 residues.

V and J are TRBV12-3 or TRBV12-4 and TRBJ1-1; 10 positions match TRBD1. This CDR3 region has 17 residues. V gave up 3 bases and J gave up 2 bases; unmatched junction bases: 9. The CDR3 is CASSLAVGQGPNTEAFF. The CDR3 bases are TGTGCCAGCAGTTTGGCTGTGGGACAGGGGCCAAACACTGAAGCTTTCTTT.

In its sample, this clonotype was seen once. The chain combines TRBV13 with TRBJ1-6, with D possibly TRBD1 on 5 matching bases. CDR3 size: 13 residues. Germline loops: CDR1 PRHDT, CDR2 FYEKMQ (reference sequence). V lost 6 bases to trimming and J lost 11 bases, with 14 bases between them. The CDR3 coding sequence is TGTGCCAGCAGAGAGGGGCGAAATCCACCCCTCCACTTT. Encoded protein: CASREGRNPPLHF.

In its sample, this clonotype was seen many times. The chain recombines TRBV7-9 with TRBJ2-7, with 11 bases aligning to TRBD1. V lost 0 bases and J lost 2; bases outside the gene matches: 6. The CDR3 runs 17 residues. Germline V gene data show CDR1 as SEHNR and CDR2 as FQNEAQ (reference sequence). The CDR3 coding sequence is TGTGCCAGCAGCTTAGCCGTCCCGGGACAGGGGGCCTACGAGCAGTACTTC. Translation gives CASSLAVPGQGAYEQYF.

This clonotype was seen only a few times. This sequence joins TRBV4-3 and TRBJ1-1; the D is unclear. The CDR3 loop spans 16 amino acids. Trimming cost V 0 bases and J 2 bases, with 13 bases left between them. The germline V gene encodes CDR1 LGHNA and CDR2 YSLEER. Here the CDR3 DNA reads TGCGCCAGCAGCCAAGATAACCAACGGTTAAACACTGAAGCTTTCTTT. Translated, it gives CASSQDNQRLNTEAFF.

The chain recombines TRBV7-6 with TRBJ2-3; 12 bases match TRBD1. The CDR3 consists of 15 residues. Germline trimming cut 6 bases from V and 3 bases from J; bases unmatched to any gene: 4. CDR1 and CDR2 (germline): SGHVS, FNYEAQ. The CDR3 sequence is CASSKGQGATDTQYF. The CDR3 DNA reads TGTGCCAGCAGTAAGGGACAGGGGGCAACAGATACGCAGTATTTT.

This clonotype came up a few times. This sequence may be a read error, since a much larger clone differs from it by one base. The gene calls are TRBV20-1 and TRBJ1-5; 9 bases map to TRBD1. Germline loops: CDR1 DFQATT, CDR2 SNEGSKA (reference sequence). This CDR3 region has 13 residues. The V gene end was trimmed by 6 bases and the J gene end by 7 bases; junction bases not matched to a gene: 7. This chain's CDR3 is CSANRGLGQPQHF. The CDR3 DNA follows: TGCAGTGCCAACAGGGGGCTGGGACAGCCCCAGCATTTT.

Regarding this clonotype: A much larger clone lies one base from this, so it may be a read error. CDR3 in amino acids: CASRGRGRIQPQHF. The CDR3 DNA reads as TGTGCCAGCCGGGGACGTGGTCGTATTCAGCCCCAGCATTTT. The chain is built from TRBV6-1 and TRBJ1-5; tentative D call: TRBD1 (5 bases). Between the trimmed V and J ends, which lost 8 bases and 6 bases, there was a span of 17 bases. Germline V gene lookup returns CDR1 MNHNS and CDR2 SASEGT. This CDR3 is built from 14 residues.

Comments on this clonotype: Germline and junction disagree at one end, which may indicate a read error. This sequence joins TRBV5-5 and TRBJ1-5; no clear D. CDR1 and CDR2 from the germline V gene are SGHKS and YYEKEE (reference sequence). CDR3 size: 14 residues. The CDR3 DNA reads TGCGCCAGCAGCTTAGCCGGTACCAATCAGCCCCAGCATTTT. This sequence encodes CASSLAGTNQPQHF.

Details on this clonotype: It is likely a read error, because the conserved phenylalanine at the end of the CDR3 is missing. The rearrangement links TRBV3-1 to TRBJ2-3; D not resolved. Germline lookup yields CDR1 LGHDT and CDR2 YNNKEL (reference sequence). CDR3 size: 12 residues. The CDR3 coding sequence is TGTGCCAGCAGCCAGATGGCTCATACACAGTATTCT. It yields the protein CASSQMAHTQYS.

This clonotype was recorded a few times. The chain employs TRBV4-2 and TRBJ2-1, with 11 bases that match TRBD2. This CDR3 contains 19 residues. V shed 8 bases and J 0 bases; nucleotides not matched to a gene: 15. Germline CDR1 LGHNA, CDR2 YNFKEQ. The chain's CDR3 is CASSPGRKGTSGSYNEQFF. CDR3 DNA sequence: TGTGCCAGCTCACCAGGAAGGAAAGGGACTAGCGGCTCCTACAATGAGCAGTTCTTC.

V is TRBV7-8 and J is TRBJ1-5; TRBD1 aligns across 9 bases. CDR1 SGHVS and CDR2 FQNEAQ come from the germline V gene. With V trimmed by 5 bases and J by 0 bases, 5 bases remained unmatched. CDR3 length: 16 amino acids. The CDR3 nucleotides are TGTGCCAGCAGCCCCCGGGACAGGGATAGCAATCAGCCCCAGCATTTT. Translation: CASSPRDRDSNQPQHF.

At least ten counts were recorded for this clonotype. The rearrangement joins TRBV30 to TRBJ1-5, with unresolved D. The V end was cut by 0 bases, the J end by 4 bases, with 19 bases between. The germline CDR1 and CDR2 sequences are GTSNPN and SVGIG (reference sequence). The CDR3 extends over 17 amino acids. The CDR3 DNA reads TGTGCCTGGAGTGTTAGCCAAGGGCCGTACTCTAATCAGCCCCAGCATTTT. Its protein is CAWSVSQGPYSNQPQHF.

The rearrangement links TRBV15 to TRBJ1-4; weak D call: TRBD1 (5 bases). The V end was cut by 2 bases, the J end by 4 bases, with 17 bases between. The germline V gene has CDR1 LNHNV and CDR2 YYDKDF (reference sequence). This CDR3 is 17 amino acids long. CDR3 region: CATSRRKPGTINEKLFF. The CDR3 DNA reads TGTGCCACCAGCAGAAGAAAACCCGGGACCATTAATGAAAAACTGTTTTTT.

The CDR3 is CASSLERGVGELFF. The DNA for the CDR3 is TGCGCCAGCAGCTTGGAGCGGGGGGTTGGGGAGCTGTTTTTT. This chain uses TRBV5-1 with TRBJ2-2; 9 bases map to TRBD2. Trimming cost V 0 bases and J 8 bases; bases outside gene matches: 2. This CDR3 contains 14 residues. Germline CDR1 SGHRS, CDR2 YFSETQ.

This clonotype was found many times. The rearrangement links TRBV20-1 to TRBJ2-1; 9 nucleotides agree with TRBD1. The length of the CDR3 is 15 residues. The V segment lost 2 bases and the J segment 8 bases; nucleotides outside the gene matches: 10. Germline V lookup: CDR1 DFQATT, CDR2 SNEGSKA (reference sequence). CDR3 nucleotide sequence: TGCAGTGCTAGACCTAGACAGGGGGGAAGCTATGAGCAGTTCTTC. Amino acids: CSARPRQGGSYEQFF.

This clonotype has at least ten counts. The V call is TRBV11-2, the J call TRBJ2-1; D gene ambiguous. The V and J ends lost 1 base and 10 bases respectively, with 11 bases between them. The CDR3 covers 13 residues. Germline CDR1 SGHAT, CDR2 FQNNGV. The CDR3 loop reads CASSLGGYIEQFF. The CDR3 DNA sequence: TGTGCCAGCAGCTTAGGCGGCTACATCGAGCAGTTCTTC.

About this clonotype: The conserved final phenylalanine or tryptophan is absent from the CDR3, which likely points to a read error. The DNA is omitted, as the CDR3 cannot be located on it reliably, and the CDR3 follows TCRdb's listing. The rearrangement joins TRBV20-1 to TRBJ2-5; no DNA check was done on the table's D call, TRBD1. A total of 16 residues make up the CDR3, ends included. From germline, CDR1 is DFQATT and CDR2 SNEGSKA (reference sequence). The CDR3 reads CSARSFQGAYGYTFGS.

This clonotype was picked up many times. This chain joins TRBV9 and TRBJ1-1, with 7 positions matching TRBD1. This CDR3 region has 14 residues. With 0 bases clipped from V and 4 bases from J, the junction kept 3 bases outside the gene matches. The germline V gene has CDR1 SGDLS and CDR2 YYNGEE. The CDR3 DNA follows: TGTGCCAGCAGCGTAGGGGACAGAGCCACTGAAGCTTTCTTT. Translating it yields CASSVGDRATEAFF. The complete variable domain, with remaining parts taken from reference TRBV9 and TRBJ1-1, reads DSGVTQTPKHLITATGQRVTLRCSPRSGDLSVYWYQQSLDQGLQFLIQYYNGEERAKGNILERFSAQQFPDLHSELNLSSLELGDSALYFCASSVGDRATEAFFGQGTRLTVV.

To note about this clonotype: The conserved phenylalanine or tryptophan is not found at the CDR3 terminus, so this likely reflects a read error. V gene TRBV7-9 combines with J gene TRBJ2-5; tentatively, D is TRBD2 (6 bases). The germline gives CDR1 SEHNR, CDR2 FQNEAQ (reference sequence). The CDR3 has 19 amino acids. V lost 2 bases and J 2 bases, leaving 24 bases between the germline ends. CDR3 sequence (DNA): TGTGCCAGCAGCTTACCTTGCGGGATAGACGTAGGGAGGCAAGAGACCCAGTACCTC. Translating gives CASSLPCGIDVGRQETQYL.